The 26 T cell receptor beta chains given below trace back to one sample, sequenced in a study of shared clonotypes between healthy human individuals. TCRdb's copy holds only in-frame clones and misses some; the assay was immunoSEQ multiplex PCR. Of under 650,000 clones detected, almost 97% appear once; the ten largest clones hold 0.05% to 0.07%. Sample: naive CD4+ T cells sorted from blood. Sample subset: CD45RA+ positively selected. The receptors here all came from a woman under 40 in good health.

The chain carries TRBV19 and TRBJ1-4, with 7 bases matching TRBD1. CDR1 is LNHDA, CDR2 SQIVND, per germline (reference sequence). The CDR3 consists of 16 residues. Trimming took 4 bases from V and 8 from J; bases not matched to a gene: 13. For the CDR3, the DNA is TGTGCCAGTAGTACCCGGGACCCTGACAGGGCAGAAAAACTGTTTTTT. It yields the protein CASSTRDPDRAEKLFF.

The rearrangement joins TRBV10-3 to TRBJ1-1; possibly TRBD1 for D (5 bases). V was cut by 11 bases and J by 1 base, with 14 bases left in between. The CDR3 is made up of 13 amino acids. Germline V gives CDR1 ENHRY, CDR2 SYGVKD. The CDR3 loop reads CASQDSENTEAFF. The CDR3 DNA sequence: TGTGCCTCACAGGACTCGGAGAACACTGAAGCTTTCTTT.

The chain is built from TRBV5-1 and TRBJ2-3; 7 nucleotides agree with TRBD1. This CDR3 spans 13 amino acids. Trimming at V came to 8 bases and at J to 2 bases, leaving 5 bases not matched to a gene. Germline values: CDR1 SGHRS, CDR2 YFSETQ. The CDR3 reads CASRGQNTDTQYF. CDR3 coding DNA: TGCGCCAGTCGGGGACAGAACACAGATACGCAGTATTTT.

CDR3 coding DNA: TGCGCCAGCAGCCAACAAGCGGGAGCGATTTACAATGAGCAGTTCTTC. Its translation is CASSQQAGAIYNEQFF. The chain couples TRBV4-1 to TRBJ2-1, with 8 nucleotides matching TRBD2. Trimming at V came to 2 bases and at J to 4 bases, leaving 7 bases not matched to a gene. Germline V gives CDR1 MGHRA, CDR2 YSYEKL. This CDR3 has 16 residues.

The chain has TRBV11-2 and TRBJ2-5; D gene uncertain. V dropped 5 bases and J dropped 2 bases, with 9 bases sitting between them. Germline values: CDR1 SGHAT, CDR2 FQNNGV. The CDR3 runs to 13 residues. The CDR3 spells CASSPRVQETQYF. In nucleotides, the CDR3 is TGTGCCAGCAGCCCTAGGGTACAAGAGACCCAGTACTTC.

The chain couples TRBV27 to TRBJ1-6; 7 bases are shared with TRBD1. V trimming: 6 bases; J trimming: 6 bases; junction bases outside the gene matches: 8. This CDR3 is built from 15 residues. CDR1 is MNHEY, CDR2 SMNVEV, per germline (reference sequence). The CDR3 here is CASSQWGQTNSPLHF. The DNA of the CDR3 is TGTGCCAGCAGCCAATGGGGACAGACTAATTCACCCCTCCACTTT.

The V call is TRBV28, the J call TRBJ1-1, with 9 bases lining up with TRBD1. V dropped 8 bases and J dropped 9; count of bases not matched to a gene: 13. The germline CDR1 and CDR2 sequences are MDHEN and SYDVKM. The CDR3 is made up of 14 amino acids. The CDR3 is CASGPPPGQGKAFF. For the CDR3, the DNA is TGTGCCAGCGGTCCCCCTCCGGGACAGGGAAAAGCTTTCTTT.

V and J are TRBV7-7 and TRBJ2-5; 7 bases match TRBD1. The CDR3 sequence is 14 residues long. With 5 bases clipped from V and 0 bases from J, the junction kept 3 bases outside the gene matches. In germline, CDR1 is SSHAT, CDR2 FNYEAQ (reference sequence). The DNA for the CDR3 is TGTGCCAGCAGCCCCAGGGGGTACCAAGAGACCCAGTACTTC. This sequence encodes CASSPRGYQETQYF.

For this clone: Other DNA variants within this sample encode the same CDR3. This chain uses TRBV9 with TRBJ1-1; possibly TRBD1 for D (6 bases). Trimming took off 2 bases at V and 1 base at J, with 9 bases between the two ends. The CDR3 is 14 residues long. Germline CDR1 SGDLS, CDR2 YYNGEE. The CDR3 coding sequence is TGTGCCAGCAGCGTTACAGGGACGAACACTGAAGCTTTCTTT. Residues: CASSVTGTNTEAFF.

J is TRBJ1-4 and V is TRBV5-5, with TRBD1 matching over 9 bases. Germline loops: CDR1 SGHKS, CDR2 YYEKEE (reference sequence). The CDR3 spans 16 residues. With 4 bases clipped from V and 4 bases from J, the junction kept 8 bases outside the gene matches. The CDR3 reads CASSHRDRAYNEKLFF. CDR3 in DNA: TGTGCCAGCAGCCACCGGGACAGGGCCTATAATGAAAAACTGTTTTTT.

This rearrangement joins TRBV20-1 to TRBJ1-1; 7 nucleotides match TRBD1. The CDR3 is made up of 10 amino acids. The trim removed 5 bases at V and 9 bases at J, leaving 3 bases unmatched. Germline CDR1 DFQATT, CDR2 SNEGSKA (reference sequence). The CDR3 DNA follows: TGCAGTGCTTCCAGGGGGAAAGCTTTCTTT. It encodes CSASRGKAFF.

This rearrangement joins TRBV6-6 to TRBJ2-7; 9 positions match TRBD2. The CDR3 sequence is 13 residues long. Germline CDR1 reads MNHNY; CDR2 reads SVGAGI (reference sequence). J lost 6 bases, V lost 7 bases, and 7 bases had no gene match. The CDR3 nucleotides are TGTGCCAGCAAAGCCCTAGCGGGACTCGAGCAGTACTTC. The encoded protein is CASKALAGLEQYF.

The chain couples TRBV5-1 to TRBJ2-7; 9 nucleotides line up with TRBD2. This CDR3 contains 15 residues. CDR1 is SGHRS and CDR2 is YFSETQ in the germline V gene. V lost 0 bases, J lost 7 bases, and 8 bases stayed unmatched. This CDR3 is CASSLEGLASGEQYF. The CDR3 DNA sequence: TGCGCCAGCAGCTTGGAAGGACTAGCGTCAGGAGAGCAGTACTTC.

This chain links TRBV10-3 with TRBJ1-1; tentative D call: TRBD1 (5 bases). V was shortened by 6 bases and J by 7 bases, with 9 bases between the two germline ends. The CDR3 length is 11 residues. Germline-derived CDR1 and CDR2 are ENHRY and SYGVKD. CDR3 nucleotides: TGTGCCATCAGCAGAGACAGTGAAGCTTTCTTT. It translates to CAISRDSEAFF.

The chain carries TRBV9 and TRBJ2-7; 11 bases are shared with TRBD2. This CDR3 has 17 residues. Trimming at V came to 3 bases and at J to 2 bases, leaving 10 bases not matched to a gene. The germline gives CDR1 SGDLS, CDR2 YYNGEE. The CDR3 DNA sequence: TGTGCCAGCAGCGCCAGCCCACTAGCGGGAGACCCCTACGAGCAGTACTTC. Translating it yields CASSASPLAGDPYEQYF.

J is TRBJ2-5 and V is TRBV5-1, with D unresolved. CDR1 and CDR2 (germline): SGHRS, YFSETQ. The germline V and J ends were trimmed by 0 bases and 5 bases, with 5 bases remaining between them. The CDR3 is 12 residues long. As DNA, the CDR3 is TGCGCCAGCAGCTTGGAGGTTGAGACCCAGTACTTC. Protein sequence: CASSLEVETQYF.

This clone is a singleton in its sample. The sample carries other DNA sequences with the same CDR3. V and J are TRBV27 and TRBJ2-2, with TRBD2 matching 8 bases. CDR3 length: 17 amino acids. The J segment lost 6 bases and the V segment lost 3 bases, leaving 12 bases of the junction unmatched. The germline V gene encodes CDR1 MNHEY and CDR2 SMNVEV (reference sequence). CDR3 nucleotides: TGTGCCAGCAGTTTTTTTAGGGGCGGGGGGCCAGCCGGGGAGCTGTTTTTT. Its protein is CASSFFRGGGPAGELFF.

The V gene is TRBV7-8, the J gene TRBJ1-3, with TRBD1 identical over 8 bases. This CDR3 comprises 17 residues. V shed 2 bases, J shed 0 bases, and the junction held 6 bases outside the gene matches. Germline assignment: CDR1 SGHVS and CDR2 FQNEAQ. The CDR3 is CASSLLGQGVSGNTIYF. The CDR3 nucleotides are TGTGCCAGCAGCTTATTAGGACAGGGAGTCTCTGGAAACACCATATATTTT.

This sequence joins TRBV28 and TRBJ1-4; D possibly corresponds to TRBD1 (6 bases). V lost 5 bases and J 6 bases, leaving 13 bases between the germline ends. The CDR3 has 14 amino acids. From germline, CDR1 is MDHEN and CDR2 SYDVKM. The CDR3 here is CASSVLRQDEKLFF. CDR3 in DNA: TGTGCCAGCAGTGTACTCCGACAGGATGAAAAACTGTTTTTT.

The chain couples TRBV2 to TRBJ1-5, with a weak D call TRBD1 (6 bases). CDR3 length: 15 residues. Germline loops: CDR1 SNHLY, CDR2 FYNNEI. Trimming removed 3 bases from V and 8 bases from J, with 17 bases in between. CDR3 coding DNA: TGTGCCAGCAGTGACGTTCAGGGGTATGAGGAGCCCCAGCATTTT. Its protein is CASSDVQGYEEPQHF. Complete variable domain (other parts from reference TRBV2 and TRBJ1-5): EPEVTQTPSHQVTQMGQEVILRCVPISNHLYFYWYRQILGQKVEFLVSFYNNEISEKSEIFDDQFSVERPDGSNFTLKIRSTKLEDSAMYFCASSDVQGYEEPQHFGDGTRLSIL.

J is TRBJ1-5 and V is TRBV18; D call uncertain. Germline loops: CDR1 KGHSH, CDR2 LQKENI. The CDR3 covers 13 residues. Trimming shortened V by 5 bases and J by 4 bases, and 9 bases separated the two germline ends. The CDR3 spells CASSGSRNQPQHF. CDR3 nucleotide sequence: TGTGCCAGCTCAGGCAGCCGAAATCAGCCCCAGCATTTT. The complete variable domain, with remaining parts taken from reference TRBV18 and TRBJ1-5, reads NAGVMQNPRHLVRRRGQEARLRCSPMKGHSHVYWYRQLPEEGLKFMVYLQKENIIDESGMPKERFSAEFPKEGPSILRIQQVVRGDSAAYFCASSGSRNQPQHFGDGTRLSIL.

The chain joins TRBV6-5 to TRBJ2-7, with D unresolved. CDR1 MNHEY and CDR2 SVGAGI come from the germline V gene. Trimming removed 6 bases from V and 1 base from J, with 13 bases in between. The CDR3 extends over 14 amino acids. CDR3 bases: TGTGCCAGCAGCCGTTGGACGGAGTCCTACGAGCAGTACTTC. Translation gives CASSRWTESYEQYF.

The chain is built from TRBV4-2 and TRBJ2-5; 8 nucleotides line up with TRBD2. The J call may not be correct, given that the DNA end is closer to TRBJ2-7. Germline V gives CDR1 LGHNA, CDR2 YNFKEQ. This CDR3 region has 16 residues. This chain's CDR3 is CASSPGKRERSYEQYF. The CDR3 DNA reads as TGTGCCAGCAGCCCCGGGAAGCGGGAGAGGTCCTACGAGCAGTACTTC.

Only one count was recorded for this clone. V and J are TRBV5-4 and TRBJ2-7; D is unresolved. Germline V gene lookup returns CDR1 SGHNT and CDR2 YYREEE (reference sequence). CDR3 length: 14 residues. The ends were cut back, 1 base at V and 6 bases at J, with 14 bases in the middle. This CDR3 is CASSLSVVSGEQYF. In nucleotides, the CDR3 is TGTGCCAGCAGCTTGTCGGTAGTAAGTGGCGAGCAGTACTTC.

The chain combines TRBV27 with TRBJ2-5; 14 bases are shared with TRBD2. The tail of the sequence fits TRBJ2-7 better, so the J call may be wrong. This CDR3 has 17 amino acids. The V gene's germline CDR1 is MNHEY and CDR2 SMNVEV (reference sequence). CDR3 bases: TGTGCCAGCATTCGGAAAGGGACTAGCGGGAGCTCCTACGAGCAGTACTTC. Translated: CASIRKGTSGSSYEQYF.

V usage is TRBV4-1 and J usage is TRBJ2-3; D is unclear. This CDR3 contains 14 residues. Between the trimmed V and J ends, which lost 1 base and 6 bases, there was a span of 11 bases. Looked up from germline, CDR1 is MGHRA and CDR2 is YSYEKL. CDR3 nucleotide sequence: TGCGCCAGCAGCCAAGTTCTGATCGTCGATACGCAGTATTTT. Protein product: CASSQVLIVDTQYF.